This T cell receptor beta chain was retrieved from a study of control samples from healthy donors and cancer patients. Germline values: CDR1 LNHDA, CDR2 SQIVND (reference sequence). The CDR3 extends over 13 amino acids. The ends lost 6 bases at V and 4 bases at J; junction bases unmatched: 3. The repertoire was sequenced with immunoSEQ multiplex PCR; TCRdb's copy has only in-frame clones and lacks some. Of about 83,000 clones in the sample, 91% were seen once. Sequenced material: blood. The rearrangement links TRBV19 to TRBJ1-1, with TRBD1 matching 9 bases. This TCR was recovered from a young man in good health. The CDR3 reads CASSQGQGTEAFF. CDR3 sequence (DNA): TGTGCCAGTAGCCAGGGACAGGGCACTGAAGCTTTCTTT.